The T cell receptor (beta chain) under discussion was sequenced for a study of shared clonotypes between healthy human individuals. CD4+ cells yielded CD45RA+ naive and CD45RA-negative memory subsets. Whole-study results and caveats: Tissue TCR repertoires likely differ from these blood-only repertoires.

The genomic DNA of each subset was split evenly across several immunoSEQ plates. Authors' analysis steps: As immunoSEQ supplied junction-only sequences (without quality scores), filtering differed. Clones were read by immunoSEQ multiplex PCR, and TCRdb kept only the in-frame ones, dropping some. D and trimming come from the DNA, and the V and J calls and clone size come from that table. The repertoire has 550,000 to 700,000 clones, more than 70% of them found once; the top ten carry around 1.7%. There are a few counts of this clone. Its antigen is unidentified. Germline trimming cut 6 bases from V and 9 bases from J; bases unmatched to any gene: 8. Germline CDR1 is SGHNT and CDR2 is YENEEA. The CDR3 extends over 15 amino acids.

V is TRBV11-3 and J is TRBJ2-1; TRBD2 matches at 13 bases. Specimen: memory CD4+ T cells sorted from blood. Subset denoted: CD45RA-negative fraction. This TCR was sampled from a woman in her twenties or thirties in good health. The CDR3 region is CASRSGTSGIGEQFF. The DNA for the CDR3 is TGTGCCAGCAGGTCCGGGACTAGCGGGATTGGTGAGCAGTTCTTC.